Following are 5 T cell receptor beta chains from one sample sequenced in a study of blood T cell repertoires in COVID-19. Clones were read by immunoSEQ multiplex PCR, and TCRdb kept only the in-frame ones, dropping some. This sample has around 300,000 clones, with 85% found just once. The sequencing sample was made of PBMCs or T cells enriched from blood (not recorded which). Receptors originate from a woman aged 50 to 65 who had recovered from COVID-19.

This sequence joins TRBV5-1 and TRBJ2-1, with 11 bases fitting TRBD1. Germline V gene sequence: CDR1 SGHRS, CDR2 YFSETQ. This CDR3 has 15 amino acids. V lost 4 bases and J lost 7; bases outside the gene matches: 7. The CDR3 protein is CASSPGQGVLNEQFF. For the CDR3, the DNA is TGCGCCAGCAGCCCGGGACAGGGGGTCTTAAATGAGCAGTTCTTC.

The chain recombines TRBV9 with TRBJ1-2; D remains unclear. V shed 5 bases and J shed 5 bases, with 31 bases lying between them. Germline V gene data show CDR1 as SGDLS and CDR2 as YYNGEE. The CDR3 extends over 19 amino acids. CDR3 nucleotides: TGTGCCAGCAGGTCAGGCGTAGGAGGTGGTAGGGCAGCTTATTATGGCTACACCTTC. Protein: CASRSGVGGGRAAYYGYTF.

This clone has just a few counts. The chain is built from TRBV19 and TRBJ1-4; 7 bases are shared with TRBD1. The CDR3 is 14 residues long. Per germline, CDR1 LNHDA and CDR2 SQIVND (reference sequence). With V trimmed by 7 bases and J by 4 bases, 6 bases remained unmatched. The CDR3 DNA sequence: TGTGCCAGTACTCCACAGGGGAGTAATGAAAAACTGTTTTTT. Amino acids: CASTPQGSNEKLFF.

The V call is TRBV27, the J call TRBJ1-2, with no clear D. This CDR3 is 14 amino acids long. Per the germline V gene, CDR1 is MNHEY and CDR2 is SMNVEV (reference sequence). The ends were cut back, 3 bases at V and 3 bases at J, with 11 bases in the middle. The CDR3 sequence is CASSFRVFDYGYTF. The DNA for the CDR3 is TGTGCCAGCAGTTTTCGGGTATTCGACTATGGCTACACCTTC.

The chain has TRBV7-9 and TRBJ1-4, with D possibly TRBD1 on 6 matching bases. V gave up 8 bases and J gave up 0 bases, with 13 bases separating them. The CDR3 has 15 amino acids. Germline assignment: CDR1 SEHNR and CDR2 FQNEAQ (reference sequence). The CDR3 loop is CASCPGGTTNEKLFF. CDR3 coding DNA: TGTGCCAGCTGCCCGGGGGGCACAACTAATGAAAAACTGTTTTTT.